This T cell receptor (beta chain) is from a study of blood T cells in healthy people across ages. Study results and caveats: Comparison with aged donors showed that long-lived donors had more naive CD4+ cells and higher diversity.

The CDR3 extends over 16 amino acids. V shed 0 bases and J 6 bases; nucleotides not matched to a gene: 8. CDR1 is SGHTA, CDR2 FQGNSA, per germline. Then a second PCR, running about 6 to 11 cycles, was carried out with a sample-barcoded 5' primer and a J-beta primer mix. A single record per CDR3 protein comes from TCRdb applying MiXCR to the 5' RACE reads. The sample includes roughly 1,800,000 distinct CDR3 sequences, around 50% seen only once; the top ten take more than 2%. Points on this clonotype: What it binds is not known.

The source material was blood. The sequence was collected from a woman aged 40 to 50 in good health. The chain is built from TRBV7-2 and TRBJ1-2; 9 bases map to TRBD1. The CDR3 spells CASSLARDRVGNGYTF. For the CDR3, the DNA is TGTGCCAGCAGCTTAGCTCGGGACAGGGTAGGGAATGGCTACACCTTC.